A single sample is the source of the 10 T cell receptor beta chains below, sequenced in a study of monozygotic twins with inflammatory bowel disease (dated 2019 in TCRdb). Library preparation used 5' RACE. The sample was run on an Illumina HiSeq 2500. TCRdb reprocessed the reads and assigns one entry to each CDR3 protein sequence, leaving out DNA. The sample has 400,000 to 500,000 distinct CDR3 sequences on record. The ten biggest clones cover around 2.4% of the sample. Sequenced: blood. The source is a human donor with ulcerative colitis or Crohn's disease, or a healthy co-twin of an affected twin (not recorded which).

This CDR3 reads CSVDGGGGDTQYF. J is TRBJ2-3 and V is TRBV29-1; TCRdb's D call of TRBD1 is untestable without DNA. The CDR3 runs 13 residues. Germline V CDR1 and CDR2: SQVTM, ANQGSEA.

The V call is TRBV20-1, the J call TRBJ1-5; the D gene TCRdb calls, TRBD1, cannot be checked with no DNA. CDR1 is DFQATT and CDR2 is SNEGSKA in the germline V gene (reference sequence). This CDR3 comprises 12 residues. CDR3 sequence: CSARQGDQPQHF.

The CDR3 is CASSRRGSFKDTQYF. This chain joins TRBV28 and TRBJ2-3. In germline, CDR1 is MDHEN, CDR2 SYDVKM. The CDR3 totals 15 residues.

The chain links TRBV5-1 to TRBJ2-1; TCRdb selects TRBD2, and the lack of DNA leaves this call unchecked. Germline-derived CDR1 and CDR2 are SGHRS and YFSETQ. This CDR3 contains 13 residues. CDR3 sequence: CASSFVSPREQFF.

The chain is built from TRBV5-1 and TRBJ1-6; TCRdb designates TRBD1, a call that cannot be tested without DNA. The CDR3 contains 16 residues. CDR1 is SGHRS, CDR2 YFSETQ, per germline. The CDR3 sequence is CASSTRQGSINSPLHF.

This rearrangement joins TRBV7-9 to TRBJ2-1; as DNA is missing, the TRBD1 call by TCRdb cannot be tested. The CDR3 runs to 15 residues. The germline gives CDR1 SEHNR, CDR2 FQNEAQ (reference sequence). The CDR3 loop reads CASSPRDRGLNEQFF.

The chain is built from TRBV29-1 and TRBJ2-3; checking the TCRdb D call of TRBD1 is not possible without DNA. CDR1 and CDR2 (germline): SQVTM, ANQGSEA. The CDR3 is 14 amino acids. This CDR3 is CSVERGRPTDTQYF.

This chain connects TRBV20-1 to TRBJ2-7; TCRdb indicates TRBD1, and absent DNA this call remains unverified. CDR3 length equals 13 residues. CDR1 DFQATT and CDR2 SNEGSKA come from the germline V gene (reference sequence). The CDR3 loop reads CSARNRGNYEQYF.

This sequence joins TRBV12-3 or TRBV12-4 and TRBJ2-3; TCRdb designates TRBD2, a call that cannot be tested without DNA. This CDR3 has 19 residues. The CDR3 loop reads CASSLAWAGGPRGTDTQYF.

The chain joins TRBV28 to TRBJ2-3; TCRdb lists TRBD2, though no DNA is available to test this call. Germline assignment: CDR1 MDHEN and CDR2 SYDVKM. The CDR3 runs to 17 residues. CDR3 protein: CASSIPVTQYQGDTQYF.